This TCR beta chain was sequenced for a study of tumor-infiltrating lymphocytes in primary liver carcinoma. From roughly 18-30 mg of unsorted bulk tissue, DNA and RNA were co-extracted together. Germline CDR1 is WSHSY and CDR2 is SAAADI. There are 18 residues in the CDR3. TCR beta cDNA was prepared out of roughly 450 ng total RNA by means of a constant-region primer. Employing slightly modified ARM-PCR, three nested multiplex PCR rounds were run, and these gave rise to the TCR beta libraries. Investigators reported that the first two PCR rounds, at roughly 10 cycles each, used TRBV1-TRBV30 forward primers with a C-beta reverse primer. MiXCR was run by TCRdb on the multiplex PCR reads, yielding one entry per CDR3 protein. The table shows approximately 24,000 distinct CDR3 sequences, with around 78% occurring only once. Note on this clonotype: Mismatch with germline at one junction end may stem from a read error.

The clonotype was recovered from a man aged 40-49 years with primary liver carcinoma and hepatitis B virus infection. The source material was liver tumor tissue from sampling region 3. Stated subset: tumor region T3, left-lateral pole. V usage is TRBV10-2 and J usage is TRBJ2-2, with 11 bases identical to TRBD2. CDR3 sequence reads: CASSEAKGLAEDTWDLFF. Written as DNA, the CDR3 is TGCGCCAGCAGTGAGGCTAAGGGACTAGCGGAGGACACCTGGGATCTGTTTTTT.